The 11 T cell receptor beta chains listed next were all sequenced from one sample in a study of T cell clonotyping in hematopoietic cell transplantation. The assay was immunoSEQ multiplex PCR, and TCRdb's table has in-frame clones only and misses some. The repertoire holds tens of thousands of clones, with 90% to 96% as singletons. Time point denoted: recipient sample about 28 days before transplant, after cytoreduction. This specimen consisted of peripheral blood mononuclear cells, obtained before stem cell transplant. The receptors stem from a woman in her fifties or sixties with acute myeloid leukemia. Some clones in this sample may be carry-over from other donors' samples.

This sequence joins TRBV7-8 and TRBJ1-5, with 8 bases lining up with TRBD1. This CDR3 has 19 amino acids. J gave up 0 bases and V 0 bases, and 10 bases lay outside the gene matches. CDR1 is SGHVS, CDR2 FQNEAQ, per germline. CDR3 in DNA: TGTGCCAGCAGCTTAGCGATTTTCAGGGGGCGGGGTAGCAATCAGCCCCAGCATTTT. It translates to CASSLAIFRGRGSNQPQHF.

The chain carries TRBV20-1 and TRBJ2-7; a possible D gene is TRBD2 (5 bases). This CDR3 contains 11 residues. Germline lookup yields CDR1 DFQATT and CDR2 SNEGSKA (reference sequence). V shed 6 bases and J shed 5 bases, with 11 bases lying between them. Here the CDR3 reads CSAPELDEQYF. Written as DNA, the CDR3 is TGCAGTGCGCCGGAACTAGACGAGCAGTACTTC.

The chain couples TRBV28 to TRBJ1-1, with D hard to call. The CDR3 extends over 13 amino acids. Germline CDR1 MDHEN, CDR2 SYDVKM. V shed 1 base and J shed 11 bases, with 14 bases lying between them. This chain's CDR3 is CASSLSRLGYAFF. CDR3 coding DNA: TGTGCCAGCAGTTTATCTAGACTTGGTTACGCTTTCTTT.

The rearrangement links TRBV29-1 to TRBJ2-1; 11 bases agree with TRBD1. Trimming at V came to 5 bases and at J to 8 bases, leaving 8 bases not matched to a gene. CDR3 size: 14 residues. Germline CDR1 reads SQVTM; CDR2 reads ANQGSEA. The CDR3 spells CSVHTGTGGYEQFF. DNA for the CDR3: TGCAGCGTTCATACCGGGACAGGGGGGTATGAGCAGTTCTTC.

The chain recombines TRBV9 with TRBJ1-3, with D hard to call. Trimming removed 1 base from V and 5 bases from J, with 10 bases in between. CDR3 length equals 14 residues. From germline, CDR1 is SGDLS and CDR2 YYNGEE. CDR3 protein: CASSVSYTRNTIYF. The CDR3 DNA follows: TGTGCCAGCAGCGTATCGTACACTCGAAACACCATATATTTT. The full variable domain, its missing parts supplied by reference TRBV9 and TRBJ1-3, is DSGVTQTPKHLITATGQRVTLRCSPRSGDLSVYWYQQSLDQGLQFLIQYYNGEERAKGNILERFSAQQFPDLHSELNLSSLELGDSALYFCASSVSYTRNTIYFGEGSWLTVV.

This clone came up once. V is TRBV6-1 and J is TRBJ1-1; D not certain. V was clipped by 2 bases and J by 0 bases, with 13 bases between them. The germline V gene has CDR1 MNHNS and CDR2 SASEGT. This CDR3 has 16 residues. CDR3 in amino acids: CASSENRWGLNTEAFF. As DNA, the CDR3 is TGTGCCAGCAGTGAAAATCGATGGGGTTTGAACACTGAAGCTTTCTTT.

This rearrangement joins TRBV7-9 to TRBJ1-5, with a possible D match to TRBD1 (5 bases). V dropped 0 bases and J dropped 4 bases, with 13 bases sitting between them. The CDR3 totals 16 residues. Per germline, CDR1 SEHNR and CDR2 FQNEAQ (reference sequence). In DNA, the CDR3 is TGTGCCAGCAGCTTAGCGTCCTGGGCAGGGAATCAGCCCCAGCATTTT. Protein product: CASSLASWAGNQPQHF.

This chain uses TRBV4-2 with TRBJ2-7, with D unresolved. This CDR3 region has 15 residues. The V gene lost 0 bases and the J gene lost 2 bases, with 11 bases spanning the gap. Germline V gene sequence: CDR1 LGHNA, CDR2 YNFKEQ. This CDR3 is CASSQDWGSAYEQYF. The CDR3 region has the DNA TGTGCCAGCAGCCAAGATTGGGGATCAGCCTACGAGCAGTACTTC.

The V and J genes are TRBV7-6 and TRBJ1-5; no clear D. CDR1 and CDR2 (germline): SGHVS, FNYEAQ. Trimming pared 1 base from V and 6 bases from J, leaving 7 bases between. The CDR3 is 13 residues long. The CDR3 protein is CASSLGTAQPQHF. The CDR3 DNA sequence: TGTGCCAGCAGCTTAGGGACCGCTCAGCCCCAGCATTTT.

The chain has TRBV5-1 and TRBJ1-1; a possible D gene is TRBD1 (6 bases). The CDR3 covers 15 residues. CDR1 is SGHRS and CDR2 is YFSETQ in the germline V gene. The V end lost 4 bases, the J end lost 4 bases, and 17 bases lay between the germline ends. The DNA of the CDR3 is TGCGCCAGCAGCCGTTCCAGGGGAGGTGGCACTGAAGCTTTCTTT. Its translation: CASSRSRGGGTEAFF.

This clone was recorded once. The chain couples TRBV19 to TRBJ2-3, with 11 bases matching TRBD2. With V trimmed by 4 bases and J by 2 bases, 5 bases remained unmatched. The CDR3 extends over 16 amino acids. Per the germline V gene, CDR1 is LNHDA and CDR2 is SQIVND (reference sequence). The CDR3 sequence: CASSKIAGGVTDTQYF. For the CDR3, the DNA is TGTGCCAGTAGTAAGATAGCGGGAGGGGTCACAGATACGCAGTATTTT. The whole variable domain, filled in from reference TRBV19 and TRBJ2-3, reads DGGITQSPKYLFRKEGQNVTLSCEQNLNHDAMYWYRQDPGQGLRLIYYSQIVNDFQKGDIAEGYSVSREKKESFPLTVTSAQKNPTAFYLCASSKIAGGVTDTQYFGPGTRLTVL.